Below, one T cell receptor beta chain is given with its context. Its specific antigen is unknown. No much larger clonotype is one base removed from it; base qualities were not supplied. Trimming costs V 3 bases and J 5 bases, and their ends lie 10 bases apart. Sequences SGHAT (CDR1) and FQDESV (CDR2) are obtained from the germline V gene (reference sequence). Inclusive of the bounding cysteine and phenylalanine, the CDR3 is 13 residues long. The retained sequence is limited to the CDR3, 39 bases, with the frame set at the first base. This record belongs to a study of cytomegalovirus exposure and HLA in healthy donors (dated by TCRdb to about 2017). For the wider study: In an earlier analysis of approximately 640 of the donors, about 270 Gb of sequence data and 90 million to 130 million unique TCR beta sequences from 150 million to 200 million T cells were reported. The study aimed to test whether cataloging public T cell receptors could reveal signatures of past pathogen exposure. An earlier analysis of approximately 640 of the donors applied high-throughput TCR beta sequencing to assess whether each TCR beta V gene segment acted as functional or pseudogenic. To predict cytomegalovirus infection status, the study brought together high-throughput TCR immunosequencing, statistical association of individual TCRs with disease status, and machine learning. Of the roughly 400 genotyped donors, more than 75% were placed in the genetic ancestry cluster associated with self-reported Caucasian donors. A later analysis re-analyzed previously published TCR beta repertoires from 650 to 800 donors and added high-resolution HLA genotyping to study TCR occurrence patterns. Using immunosequencing, the study profiled T cell repertoires from 666 subjects and related those repertoires to cytomegalovirus serostatus. An early release covering some 640 HLA-typed donors comprised 250 to 350 gigabases of sequencing data and 85 million or so unique TCR sequences. In addition to the first cohort of roughly 700 subjects, a separate validation cohort of 120 different subjects was used. In the later analysis, no new phenotypic data were used to find candidate immune exposures; instead, reliance was placed on TCR beta sequences and their occurrence across donors. Every repertoire in the discovery cohort had been generated on one and the same sequencing platform. Across around 400 genotyped donors of the cohort, an average of approximately 220,000 unique TCR beta nucleotide sequences per donor were sequenced, and 15% to 20% of those sequences were non-productive. Donor age, sex, ethnicity and CMV serostatus were collected together with the repertoire data. A later genetic analysis took genome-wide SNP genotypes for about 65% of the 666 donors and used that subset as a discovery cohort. Four to six DR-DQ haplotypes were handled as single units for association and clustering, since linkage in the cohort was strong. HLA typing included class I and class II loci at four-digit resolution. Typing coverage varied by locus: 629-630 donors for A, B, C, DRB1 and DQB1; roughly 520 for DQA1; more than 600 for DPA1; under 490 for DPB1. Summary of the overall study and its limitations: In a later analysis, several top co-occurrence clusters were reported to appear linked to parvovirus B19, influenza, CMV and Epstein-Barr virus. A later genetic analysis reported fewer N-insertions in productive TCRs among donors in an Asian-associated ancestry cluster than the approximately 700-donor mean. When HLA alleles, especially DR and DQ, strongly co-occurred, attributing TCR associations to individual alleles was difficult. A cluster of highly shared sequence variants was judged likely to be a technical artifact of the sequencing pipeline. The earlier analysis of 587 of the donors excluded seventeen rarely observed V segments, including chromosome 9 orphons, because counts were too low. At a false discovery rate of 0.05, a later analysis linked about 16,000 TCR beta sequences to specific HLA alleles. The classifier was reported to diagnose cytomegalovirus status with high specificity and sensitivity in both the original and validation cohorts. The presence/absence analyses assumed that sequencing depth was roughly uniform across donors, and that assumption may not be true. The study listed around 160 TCR beta chains as associated with cytomegalovirus. For the cohort, immune exposure information was limited to CMV serostatus. In vitro tests confirmed that three of the cytomegalovirus-associated TCR beta chains recognize cytomegalovirus antigens. Broadly in line with IMGT annotations, most TCR beta V segments showed up in productive rearrangements about 90% or about 30% of the time in an earlier analysis of several hundred of the donors. The 87-base-pair reads could not distinguish some IMGT-functional V segments, including TRBV6-2 and TRBV6-3, so those segments were excluded. Correlated functional status among segregating V segments might reflect linkage disequilibrium, but an unknown experimental factor could not be ruled out. Because HLA typing was missing for some donors at each locus, association tests included only the typed subset. It was suggested by the authors that the approach could potentially be generalized to other disease states and immunological phenotypes. Most CMV-associated TCR beta chains appeared to be HLA-restricted in a later analysis, and the HLA associations seemed to be driven largely by CMV exposure. In a later genetic analysis, a missense DCLRE1C variant was associated with V-gene and J-gene trimming of TCR beta chains, and the association was replicated in an independent cohort. Compared with equally common non-associated chains, HLA-associated TCR beta chains in a later analysis were more clonally expanded and had lower generation probabilities. A further reported finding was that TCR beta sequences accurately predicted the HLA-A and HLA-B alleles for most subjects in the first cohort. Most TCR sequences were seen in very few donors, while some public TCRs were found in many individuals. According to a later analysis, TCR association rates differed among HLA loci, with DRB1 alleles showing the most associated TCRs and HLA-C alleles showing the fewest. The cohort was sequenced for TCR beta chains only, and without alpha or paired-chain data the features that could be detected were limited.

In total, approximately 690 healthy bone marrow donors made up the cohort. At the time of sampling, every cohort member was nominally healthy, though immune exposures that went unrecorded were likely present. The donor was CMV seronegative and was included in the group of 352 seronegative cohort members. A peripheral blood sample was provided by each donor, and peripheral blood mononuclear cells were used for TCR beta sequencing. The Qiagen DNeasy Blood Extraction Kit was used to extract genomic DNA from the blood cell samples. The library came from the immunoSEQ multiplex PCR assay. For the multiplex PCR, a mixture combining 60 forward primers for TCR Vbeta segments and 13 reverse primers for TCR Jbeta segments was used. A multiplex PCR assay on genomic DNA amplified the CDR3 region of rearranged TCR beta genes. Amplified TCR beta libraries were sequenced as 87-base-pair reads on the Illumina HiSeq System. From the authors' description of their analysis: In a later analysis, approximately 74 million unique TCR beta chains were counted across the approximately 620 repertoires, and roughly 11 million of these chains were shared by at least two donors. A nearest-neighbor algorithm error-corrected the raw reads and collapsed the reads into unique sequences, merging closely related sequences to remove PCR and sequencing errors. To assign V, D and J gene segments, CDR3 sequences were aligned to IMGT reference sequences. For a sequence to be retained, a match of at least six nucleotides was required to both a V gene segment and a J gene segment. Rearrangements were classified as productive when the CDR3 lacked stop codons and remained in frame with V and J, and all other rearrangements were classified as non-productive. CDR3 was defined according to IMGT convention as the region running from the second conserved V-encoded cysteine to the conserved J-encoded phenylalanine. In an earlier analysis of just under 600 of the donors, sequences lacking an unambiguous match to a single V gene segment were excluded. An earlier analysis of almost 600 of the donors classified V segments as functional when productive rearrangements were above 56.7% and as segregating when the standard deviation between donors was above 5%. A statistical classification framework was built for diagnosing cytomegalovirus status from the catalog of TCR beta chain sequences. V and J gene assignment, in a later analysis, came from comparing TCR nucleotide sequences with IMGT/GENE-DB human TR gene sequences. Using the TCRdist pipeline, a later analysis assigned CDR3 sequences along with most-parsimonious VDJ recombination scenarios. In a later analysis, each TCR beta chain was defined by its CDR3 amino acid sequence together with its V-gene family, and reads without a unique V-gene family were excluded. A later analysis removed several hundred highly shared, low-generation-probability nucleotide sequences to deal with suspected cross-contamination and a sequencing artifact. For each public chain, a later analysis derived a clonal expansion index from normalized ranks of inferred template counts within each repertoire. In a later analysis, generation probabilities were computed using a VDJ recombination model fitted to out-of-frame rearrangements, and the results were checked against IGoR. Hypergeometric tests were used in a later analysis to score TCR-TCR, TCR-HLA and TCR-CMV co-occurrence, with a repertoire-size bias correction applied to the TCR pairs. In a later analysis, false discovery rates were estimated by permuting HLA or CMV assignments 20 times. A later analysis grouped co-occurring TCRs with DBSCAN, adding TCRdist sequence similarity when clustering within HLA-allele-positive subsets. For co-occurrence clustering, repertoires with fewer than 30,000 or more than 120,000 public chains were excluded, along with 5 or 6 repertoires with anomalous nucleotide sharing. This is the immuneACCESS table as TCRdb keeps it, with only in-frame sequences that have V and J called. A part of the clones is gone; compared with another copy, unresolved V genes explain less than half, and the rest is unexplained. The D gene and trimming were derived from the DNA, and the V and J assignments and clone size from that table. The table for this sample lists fewer than 200,000 clones; about 80% of them were counted only once. The ten largest clonotypes hold about 0.64% of the sample.

The chain was built from TRBV11-1 and TRBJ2-5; no D gene is confidently identified. The sequence was collected from a boy under 18 in good health and CMV-seronegative. The specimen sequenced was PBMCs. Read as DNA, the sequence is TGTGCCAGCAGCTTGTGGCCAGCGGAGACCCAGTACTTC. Its amino acids are CASSLWPAETQYF.